Many counts were recorded for the clone carrying this T cell receptor beta chain. What it binds is unknown. This specimen comes from a study of T cell repertoires in cytomegalovirus infection. Study overall: An indication of both CMV infection and matching HLA type came from public TCR beta signatures. Study findings and constraints: In two of eight donors, the top clonotype was HLA-C-restricted CMV-specific. Totalled public TCR beta family frequency picked out people who carried CMV plus the relevant HLA.

This CDR3 has 13 residues. Per the germline V gene, CDR1 is SGHTA and CDR2 is FQGNSA. The J segment lost 6 bases and the V segment lost 5 bases, leaving 3 bases of the junction unmatched. TCRdb analysed the reads with MiXCR anew, one entry per CDR3 protein. Counted here are 150,000 to 200,000 distinct CDR3 sequences, 15% to 20% occurring once; the ten biggest clones make up approximately 3%. The chain is built from TRBV7-2 and TRBJ2-7, with 11 nucleotides matching TRBD1. The TCR sequence derives from a human donor in good health (CMV status not recorded). Some clones in this sample may be carry-over from other donors' samples. Sample: PBMCs. Here the CDR3 DNA reads TGTGCCAGCAGCCGGACAGGGGGCGGCGAGCAGTACTTC. It codes for CASSRTGGGEQYF.